The present TCR beta chain was sequenced within a study of cytomegalovirus exposure and HLA in healthy donors (dated by TCRdb to the late 2010s). In terms of the full investigation: According to a later analysis, the 120 or so validation repertoires were produced on the same platform as the 666 repertoires of the first cohort. To predict cytomegalovirus infection status, the study brought together high-throughput TCR immunosequencing, statistical association of individual TCRs with disease status, and machine learning. In addition to the first cohort of approximately 650 subjects, a separate validation cohort of 100 to 150 different subjects was used. The study aimed to test whether signatures of past pathogen exposure could be identified by cataloging public T cell receptors.

Preparation of the library involved the immunoSEQ multiplex PCR assay. Turning to the authors' computational methods: A statistical classification framework was built to diagnose cytomegalovirus status from the catalog of TCR beta chain sequences. Sourced from immuneACCESS, this table was stored by TCRdb with only in-frame sequences that have V and J called. A share of the clones is absent; for the studies checked, an unresolved V gene accounts for under half, and the remainder has no known explanation. Clone size and the V and J calls come from that table; the DNA yielded D and trimming. Across this sample there are around 220,000 clones, with about 91% seen only once. Jointly, the top ten make up about 2.9% of the sample. With respect to this clone: The antigen it recognizes is unknown. Nothing much larger sits one base from this clone, and base qualities are not available.

What the work shows at the level of the full study, not this receptor alone: A few of the identified cytomegalovirus-associated TCR beta chains were confirmed in vitro to be specific for cytomegalovirus antigens. Cytomegalovirus status was reported to be diagnosed by the classifier with high specificity and sensitivity in both the original and validation cohorts. The study gave a list of roughly 150 TCR beta chains associated with cytomegalovirus. Subsequent analysis determined that TCRs grouped into clusters in the first cohort also showed a tendency toward co-occurrence across the roughly 130 validation repertoires, and roughly 94% of cluster scores exceeded 0. A later analysis lacked HLA typing for the validation cohort, so it scored co-occurrence in that cohort across all 120 or so repertoires. It was suggested by the authors that the approach could potentially be generalized to other disease states and immunological phenotypes. Across donors, most TCR sequences were observed very rarely, whereas some public TCRs were present in many individuals.

Separate from the roughly 700-subject first cohort, the validation cohort of 120 subjects was the group to which the donors belonged. The V end loses 3 bases and the J end loses 2 bases, and a stretch of 10 bases separates them. The CDR3 has 14 amino acids, counting the end cysteine and phenylalanine. The sequence is cut down to CDR3 DNA, 42 bases in frame from base 1. CDR1 and CDR2 are drawn from the germline V gene: SGHTA, FQGNSA. This chain is built from TRBV7-2 and TRBJ1-1, and TRBD1 may be the D gene, going by 5 matching bases. The TCR originated in a woman aged 18 to 35 in good health and CMV-seronegative. The specimen was PBMCs. In nucleotide form, the sequence is TGTGCCAGCAGCTTCCAGGGCGGAAACACTGAAGCTTTCTTT. Its amino acids are CASSFQGGNTEAFF.